The rows below give T cell receptor beta chains drawn from one sample of a study of T-cell memory formation after mild COVID-19. TCRdb fed the 5' RACE reads into MiXCR, producing one record per CDR3 protein. The sample yields 150,000 or so distinct CDR3 sequences, 13% to 15% seen once. Sample: PBMCs or a T cell subset sorted from them (not recorded which). All receptors come from an adult woman who had mild COVID-19 (a few samples of this study predate the infection). Cell type and time point are not known. Both conserved end residues are part of each CDR3. A D gene is named only where the DNA matches it firmly. Where a row states a size, it is once, few, many or the class of an expanded clone; other rows omit it.

d_call cdr3_length j_call v_call clone_size cdr3_nt cdr3_aa
TRBD1 12 TRBJ1-2 TRBV29-1 . TGCAGCGTTCACAGGGGATCTTATGGCTACACCTTC CSVHRGSYGYTF
. 15 TRBJ2-1 TRBV12-3/TRBV12-4 many TGTGCCAGCAGTCTGACCGGGACTGGATACAATGAGCAGTTCTTC CASSLTGTGYNEQFF
. 13 TRBJ2-5 TRBV30 once TGTGCCTGGAGTGGAGGACAGCAAGAGACCCAGTACTTC CAWSGGQQETQYF
. 13 TRBJ1-5 TRBV7-9 few TGTGCCAGCAGCCCCCCAGGGAGTGAGCCCCAGCATTTT CASSPPGSEPQHF
. 14 TRBJ1-1 TRBV5-6 . TGTGCCAGCAGCTTCGGGCATAAGAACACTGAAGCTTTCTTT CASSFGHKNTEAFF
. 16 TRBJ2-2 TRBV7-9 . TGTGCCAGCAGCCTACGTGGGCGCGTGGGCACCGGGGAGCTGTTTTTT CASSLRGRVGTGELFF
TRBD2 17 TRBJ2-1 TRBV5-1 . TGCGCCAGCAGCTTGTCCGCCGGGACTAGCGGGAACAATGAGCAGTTCTTC CASSLSAGTSGNNEQFF
. 12 TRBJ2-6 TRBV18 few TGTGCCAGCTCACCGGGGGCCAACGTCCTGACTTTC CASSPGANVLTF
TRBD1 12 TRBJ1-2 TRBV12-3/TRBV12-4 . TGTGCCAGCAGCCACAGGGGTGATGGCTACACCTTC CASSHRGDGYTF
TRBD1 15 TRBJ2-3 TRBV7-9 few TGTGCCAGCAGCTGGACAGGGGGAGAGAGAGATACGCAGTATTTT CASSWTGGERDTQYF
. 14 TRBJ2-7 TRBV7-9 . TGTGCCAGCAGTCCACAGGGTCGTCGGGACGAGCAGTACTTC CASSPQGRRDEQYF
. 14 TRBJ2-3 TRBV7-2 . TGTGCCAGCAGCTTGATACAGGGCACAGATACGCAGTATTTT CASSLIQGTDTQYF
. 14 TRBJ1-2 TRBV24-1 . TGTGCCACCAGTGAAGGACGGGGCCGGGGAGGCTACACCTTC CATSEGRGRGGYTF
TRBD1 16 TRBJ1-5 TRBV24-1 few TGTGCCACCAGTGATAGCAGGGGGGAATCTAATCAGCCCCAGCATTTT CATSDSRGESNQPQHF
. 12 TRBJ2-5 TRBV11-2 . TGTGCCAGCAGCTACGGGTTCGAGACCCAGTACTTC CASSYGFETQYF
. 15 TRBJ2-2 TRBV7-2 . . CASSLAGRRAGELFF
TRBD1 13 TRBJ2-7 TRBV19 few TGTGCCAGTCACGGGGACAGCTCCTACGAGCAGTACTTC CASHGDSSYEQYF
TRBD1 15 TRBJ2-1 TRBV29-1 few TGCAGCGTTGCCCAGGGGGTGGGCTCCTACAATGAGCAGTTCTTC CSVAQGVGSYNEQFF
. 15 TRBJ2-1 TRBV7-6 . TGTGCCAGCAGCATACAGGGAAGGAGCTACAATGAGCAGTTCTTC CASSIQGRSYNEQFF
. 15 TRBJ1-1 TRBV6-5 . TGTGCCAGCAGTTACGTTACAGCCCGAGGCACTGAAGCTTTCTTT CASSYVTARGTEAFF
. 13 TRBJ2-7 TRBV7-8 . TGTGCCAGCAGCTTAGACAGGGTCAACGAGCAGTACTTC CASSLDRVNEQYF
. 14 TRBJ2-5 TRBV5-1 . TGCGCCAGCAGCTTGTGGCAGGCTCGGGAGACCCAGTACTTC CASSLWQARETQYF
TRBD1 15 TRBJ1-5 TRBV12-3/TRBV12-4 many TGTGCCAGCAGTTCGGGACAGGGGATGGGGCAGCCCCAGCATTTT CASSSGQGMGQPQHF
TRBD1 16 TRBJ2-5 TRBV5-1 . TGCGCCAGCAGCTTGGTAGTAGACAGGGATCAAGAGACCCAGTACTTC CASSLVVDRDQETQYF
TRBD2 16 TRBJ2-1 TRBV5-1 few TGCGCCAGCAGCCAACCGACTAGCGGGAGTGACAATGAGCAGTTCTTC CASSQPTSGSDNEQFF
. 16 TRBJ2-1 TRBV7-9 few TGTGCCAGCAGATCCTCCCTTAAGAGCGGTGTCAATGAGCAGTTCTTC CASRSSLKSGVNEQFF
. 18 TRBJ2-6 TRBV12-3/TRBV12-4 . TGTGCCAGCAGTCCCCCCCCGTTAGTCCCCTCTGGGGCCAACGTCCTGACTTTC CASSPPPLVPSGANVLTF
. 15 TRBJ1-4 TRBV4-1 . TGCGCCAGCAGCTCCCCGGGAACAACTAATGAAAAACTGTTTTTT CASSSPGTTNEKLFF
. 13 TRBJ2-1 TRBV7-6 . TGTGCCAGCAGACCCGGGACCATTAATGAGCAGTTCTTC CASRPGTINEQFF
TRBD1 12 TRBJ2-1 TRBV30 few TGTGCCTGGAGTGGACAGGGTAATGAGCAGTTCTTC CAWSGQGNEQFF
. 15 TRBJ1-1 TRBV9 few TGTGCCAGCAGCTTCCGTGGACAGCGAAGGACTGAAGCTTTCTTT CASSFRGQRRTEAFF
. 14 TRBJ2-3 TRBV5-4 . TGTGCCAGCAGCTTCCCACAAGAGGTAGATACGCAGTATTTT CASSFPQEVDTQYF
TRBD1 15 TRBJ1-1 TRBV4-2 . TGTGCCAGCAGCCAAGAGGGGGACAGTTGGGATGAAGCTTTCTTT CASSQEGDSWDEAFF
. 14 TRBJ1-5 TRBV2 few TGTGCCAGCAGTGAGGGGGGGGGCAATCAGCCCCAGCATTTT CASSEGGGNQPQHF
TRBD2 17 TRBJ2-3 TRBV4-2 few TGTGCCAGCAGCCTGATCGGATGGGAGCGGGAGGGAGATACGCAGTATTTT CASSLIGWEREGDTQYF
. 15 TRBJ2-3 TRBV6-5 medium-sized TGTGCCAGCAGTTACTCGACCGGGGATGGGGATACGCAGTATTTT CASSYSTGDGDTQYF
. 14 TRBJ2-5 TRBV5-1 few TGCGCCAGCAGCTTGGCCGTAGGGGGAGAGACCCAGTACTTC CASSLAVGGETQYF